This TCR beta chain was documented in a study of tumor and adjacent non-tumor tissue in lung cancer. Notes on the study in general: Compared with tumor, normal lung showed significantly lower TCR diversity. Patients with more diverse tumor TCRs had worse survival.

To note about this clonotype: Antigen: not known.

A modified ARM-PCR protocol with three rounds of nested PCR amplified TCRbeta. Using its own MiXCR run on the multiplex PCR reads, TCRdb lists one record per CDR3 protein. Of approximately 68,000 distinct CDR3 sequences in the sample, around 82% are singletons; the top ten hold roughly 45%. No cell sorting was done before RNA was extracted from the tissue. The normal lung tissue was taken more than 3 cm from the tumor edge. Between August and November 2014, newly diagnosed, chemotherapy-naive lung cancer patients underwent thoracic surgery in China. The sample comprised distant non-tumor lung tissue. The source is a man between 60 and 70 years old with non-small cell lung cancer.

The CDR3 spells CASSLDQDLFTGELFF. The CDR3 bases are TGTGCCAGCAGCCTAGATCAGGATCTTTTCACAGGGGAGCTGTTTTTT. The chain couples TRBV14 to TRBJ2-2, with D unclear. The V and J ends lost 4 bases and 8 bases respectively, with 20 bases between them. The CDR3 is 16 amino acids. Germline CDR1 is SGHDN and CDR2 is FVKESK. Supplemented by reference TRBV14 and TRBJ2-2, the full variable domain reads EAGVTQFPSHSVIEKGQTVTLRCDPISGHDNLYWYRRVMGKEIKFLLHFVKESKQDESGMPNNRFLAERTGGTYSTLKVQPAELEDSGVYFCASSLDQDLFTGELFFGEGSRLTVL.